The 5 T cell receptor beta chains below come from one sample, sequenced in a study of OX40 agonist ivuxolimab in advanced cancers. Profiled with immunoSEQ multiplex PCR; TCRdb holds only in-frame clones, not every one. In the table there are about 100,000 clones, 90% of which are singletons. Sample: CD4+ or CD8+ T cells sorted from blood, taken in a trial of the OX40 agonist ivuxolimab. The receptors originated from an adult with an advanced solid tumor such as melanoma, head and neck, liver or kidney cancer.

V and J are TRBV7-9 and TRBJ2-5; D gene unclear. Germline CDR1 and CDR2: SEHNR and FQNEAQ (reference sequence). The CDR3 covers 13 residues. Trimming left V 3 bases short and J 4 bases short, with 9 bases between. CDR3 protein: CASSLNAIETQYF. The CDR3 DNA is TGTGCCAGCAGCTTGAACGCGATAGAGACCCAGTACTTC.

This sequence joins TRBV6-5 and TRBJ2-3; no definite D call. CDR3 length: 13 amino acids. Trimming stripped 10 bases from V and 4 bases from J, with 15 bases between. Germline V gene data show CDR1 as MNHEY and CDR2 as SVGAGI. CDR3 region: CATARVGPDTQYF. The CDR3 bases are TGTGCCACCGCGCGAGTGGGTCCAGATACGCAGTATTTT.

The chain links TRBV5-1 to TRBJ2-7; possible D gene TRBD1, 5 bases. The V gene lost 0 bases and the J gene lost 9 bases, with 16 bases spanning the gap. This CDR3 contains 14 residues. Germline-derived CDR1 and CDR2 are SGHRS and YFSETQ. The CDR3 spells CASSLEQASWAQYF. The CDR3, as DNA: TGCGCCAGCAGCTTGGAACAGGCTTCGTGGGCGCAGTACTTC.

The chain uses TRBV29-1 and TRBJ2-7; TRBD2 agrees at 12 bases. With V trimmed by 5 bases and J by 7 bases, 6 bases remained unmatched. The CDR3 sequence is 13 residues long. Germline CDR1 reads SQVTM; CDR2 reads ANQGSEA. The CDR3 DNA is TGCAGCGTTTCGACTAGCGGGAGTGCGGAGCAGTACTTC. It codes for CSVSTSGSAEQYF.

The chain couples TRBV18 to TRBJ1-1; no definite D call. Looked up from germline, CDR1 is KGHSH and CDR2 is LQKENI. The CDR3 runs 13 residues. V dropped 6 bases and J dropped 1 base, with 9 bases sitting between them. The CDR3 nucleotides read TGTGCCAGCTCGACGACCGAGAACACTGAAGCTTTCTTT. It encodes CASSTTENTEAFF.